Each of the 2 T cell receptor beta chains below was sequenced from the same sample in a study of cytomegalovirus exposure and HLA in healthy donors. The assay was immunoSEQ multiplex PCR, and TCRdb's table has in-frame clones only and misses some. Among 250,000 to 400,000 clones listed, roughly 86% were seen once. Sequencing was done on a sample of PBMCs. The receptors were gathered from a man aged 25 to 40 in good health and CMV-seronegative.

This chain links TRBV7-8 with TRBJ2-7; 7 nucleotides line up with TRBD1. The J segment lost 4 bases and the V segment lost 4 bases, leaving 10 bases of the junction unmatched. The CDR3 is made up of 15 amino acids. Germline V gives CDR1 SGHVS, CDR2 FQNEAQ. The CDR3 sequence is CASSSTGWDVYEQYF. The CDR3 region has the DNA TGTGCCAGCAGCTCGACAGGGTGGGACGTATACGAGCAGTACTTC.

The chain combines TRBV18 with TRBJ2-7; D perhaps matches TRBD1 (6 bases). V dropped 2 bases and J dropped 3 bases, with 11 bases sitting between them. The germline gives CDR1 KGHSH, CDR2 LQKENI. CDR3 length: 14 residues. CDR3 nucleotide sequence: TGTGCCAGCTCACCATCGAACAGGGTCTACGAGCAGTACTTC. This codes for CASSPSNRVYEQYF.